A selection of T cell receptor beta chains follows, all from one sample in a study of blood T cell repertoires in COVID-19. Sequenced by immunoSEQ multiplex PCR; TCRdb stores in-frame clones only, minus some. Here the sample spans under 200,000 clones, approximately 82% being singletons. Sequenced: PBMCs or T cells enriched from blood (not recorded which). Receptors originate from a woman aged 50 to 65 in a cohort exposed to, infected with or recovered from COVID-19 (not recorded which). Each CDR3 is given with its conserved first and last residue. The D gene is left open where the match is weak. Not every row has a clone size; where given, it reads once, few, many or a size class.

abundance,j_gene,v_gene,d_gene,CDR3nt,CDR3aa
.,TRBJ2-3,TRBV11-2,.,TGTGCCAGCAGCCCCCTCGGGGGGCCTAAAGATACGCAGTATTTT,CASSPLGGPKDTQYF
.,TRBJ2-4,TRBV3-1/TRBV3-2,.,TGTGCCAGCAGCCAAGAGGGGAGTTCCAAAAACATTCAGTACTTC,CASSQEGSSKNIQYF
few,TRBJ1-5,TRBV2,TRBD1,TGTGCCAGCAGCGACGGGACAGGGACGGAACAGCCCCAGCATTTT,CASSDGTGTEQPQHF
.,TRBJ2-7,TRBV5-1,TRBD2,TGCGCCAGCAGCCCTAGGACTAGCGGGAGCTACGAGCAGTACTTC,CASSPRTSGSYEQYF
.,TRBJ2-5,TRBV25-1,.,TGTGCCAGCAGTGTTAGGGGAGAGACCCAGTACTTC,CASSVRGETQYF
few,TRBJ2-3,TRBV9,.,TGTGCCAGCAGCGTAGGAAATAGCGGAAGCACAGATACGCAGTATTTT,CASSVGNSGSTDTQYF
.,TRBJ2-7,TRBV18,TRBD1,TGTGCCAGCTCACGTGGGACAGGGGGGGGAGGGTCAAGCCCCTCCTACGAGCAGTACTTC,CASSRGTGGGGSSPSYEQYF
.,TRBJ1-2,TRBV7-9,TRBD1,TGTGCCAGCAGCCTTTCGCCTCCAGGGGGCCCGTTAAACGGCTACACCTTC,CASSLSPPGGPLNGYTF
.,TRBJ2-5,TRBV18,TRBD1,TGTGCCAGCTCCTGGCGACAGGGGGTACGGGAGACCCAGTACTTC,CASSWRQGVRETQYF
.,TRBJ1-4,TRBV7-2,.,TGTGCCAGCAGCTTAATTTTAGGGGCCAATGAAAAACTGTTTTTT,CASSLILGANEKLFF
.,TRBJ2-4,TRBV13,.,TGTGCCAGCAGAATCTGGGGGGACAAAAACATTCAGTACTTC,CASRIWGDKNIQYF
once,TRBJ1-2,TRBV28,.,TGTGCCAGCAGTTTAGAGCGGGCTTTTCACTATGGCTACACCTTC,CASSLERAFHYGYTF
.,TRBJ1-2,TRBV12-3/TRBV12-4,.,TGTGCCAGCACCCAGGGAGGGGACTATGGCTACACCTTC,CASTQGGDYGYTF
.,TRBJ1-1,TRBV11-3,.,TGTGCCAGCAGCGCGAAAACTGAAGCTTTCTTT,CASSAKTEAFF
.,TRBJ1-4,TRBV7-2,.,TGTGCCAGCAGCGGACAGAGCTTTAATGAAAAACTGTTTTTT,CASSGQSFNEKLFF
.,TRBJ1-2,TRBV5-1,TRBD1,TGCGCCAGCAGCTCGGGACAGGCCTATGGCTACACCTTC,CASSSGQAYGYTF
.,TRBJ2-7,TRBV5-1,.,TGCGCCAGCAGCGTACAGGGCGGCGAGCAGTACTTC,CASSVQGGEQYF
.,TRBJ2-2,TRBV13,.,TGTGCCAGCAGCTTACGGCGGCTTGCGAACACCGGGGAGCTGTTTTTT,CASSLRRLANTGELFF
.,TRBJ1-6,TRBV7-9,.,TGTGCCAGCAGCTCACCCTGGACAGTTGATTCACCCCTCCACTTT,CASSSPWTVDSPLHF
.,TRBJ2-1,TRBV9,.,TGTGCCAGCAGCCAGCGACCCAGGGACAATGAGCAGTTCTTC,CASSQRPRDNEQFF
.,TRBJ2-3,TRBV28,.,TGTGCCAGCAGGGGAGCTAGGGCAGATACGCAGTATTTT,CASRGARADTQYF
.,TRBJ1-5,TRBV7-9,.,TGTGCCAGCAAAATGGGAGTTAGCAATCAGCCCCAGCATTTT,CASKMGVSNQPQHF
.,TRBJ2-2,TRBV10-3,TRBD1,TGTGCCATCAGTGAGGGGACAGGGTCGAACACCGGGGAGCTGTTTTTT,CAISEGTGSNTGELFF
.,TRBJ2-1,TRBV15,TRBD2,TGTGCCACCAGCACACATACGGGGCGGGGAGGGAATGAGCAGTTCTTC,CATSTHTGRGGNEQFF
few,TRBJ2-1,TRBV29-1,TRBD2,TGCAGCGCTAGACTAGCGGGGGGCTACAATGAGCAGTTCTTC,CSARLAGGYNEQFF
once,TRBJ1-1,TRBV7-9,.,TGTGCCAGCAGCTTAAATCAGGGGATGGACACTGAAGCTTTCTTT,CASSLNQGMDTEAFF
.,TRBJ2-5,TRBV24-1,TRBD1,TGTGCCACCAGGGCCGGGACAGGGGGCGCCGGGGAGACCCAGTACTTC,CATRAGTGGAGETQYF